These 15 T cell receptor beta chains were sequenced from one sample in a study of shared clonotypes between healthy human individuals (dated by TCRdb to the early 2020s). The protocol used for the library was the immunoSEQ multiplex PCR assay. Drawn from immuneACCESS, this table holds only the in-frame rearrangements with V and J called that TCRdb kept. Clones are partly lost; checked studies trace under half to an unresolved V gene and leave the rest unexplained. The sample table lists over a million clones, approximately 98% of them with a count of one. About 0.45% of the sample belongs to the ten largest clones. The sample was naive CD4+ T cells sorted from blood. The sample's cell subset or site, from its label and the paper: CD45RA+ positively selected. All receptors derive from a man under 40 in good health.

A note on this clone: Other DNA sequences in the same sample also yield this CDR3. The chain employs TRBV28 and TRBJ2-7; D not certain. Germline CDR1 MDHEN, CDR2 SYDVKM. Trimming left V 3 bases short and J 4 bases short, with 4 bases between. The CDR3 runs 11 residues. The CDR3 region has the DNA TGTGCCAGCAGTTTGAAGTACGAGCAGTACTTC. Its protein product is CASSLKYEQYF. The full variable domain, rest sourced from reference TRBV28 and TRBJ2-7, is DVKVTQSSRYLVKRTGEKVFLECVQDMDHENMFWYRQDPGLGLRLIYFSYDVKMKEKGDIPEGYSVSREKKERFSLILESASTNQTSMYLCASSLKYEQYFGPGTRLTVT.

The chain employs TRBV28 and TRBJ2-7; D is ambiguous. V was trimmed by 3 bases and J by 0 bases, leaving 21 bases between them. The CDR3 runs to 18 residues. CDR1 is MDHEN, CDR2 SYDVKM, per germline. This CDR3 reads CASSFSPGRRLSSYEQYF. The DNA of the CDR3 is TGTGCCAGCAGTTTCTCTCCGGGCAGACGCCTAAGCTCCTACGAGCAGTACTTC.

The chain combines TRBV9 with TRBJ1-2, with D possibly TRBD1 on 5 matching bases. Between the trimmed V and J ends, which lost 0 bases and 3 bases, there was a span of 12 bases. The CDR3 runs to 15 residues. Germline loops: CDR1 SGDLS, CDR2 YYNGEE. The CDR3 loop reads CASSVDEGWDYGYTF. CDR3 nucleotides: TGTGCCAGCAGCGTAGACGAGGGGTGGGACTATGGCTACACCTTC.

CDR3 amino acids: CATSRGAGVSSYTQYF. The CDR3 bases are TGTGCCACCAGCAGAGGAGCGGGAGTCAGTTCGTATACGCAGTATTTT. V is TRBV15 and J is TRBJ2-3; TRBD2 matches 8 bases. This CDR3 comprises 16 residues. The J segment lost 7 bases and the V segment lost 1 base, leaving 10 bases of the junction unmatched. CDR1 is LNHNV, CDR2 YYDKDF, per germline (reference sequence).

This clone was counted only a few times. This CDR3 is also generated by other DNA sequences in the sample. The V gene is TRBV19, the J gene TRBJ1-3; D ambiguous. This CDR3 region has 13 residues. Trimming pared 3 bases from V and 0 bases from J, leaving 3 bases between. The V gene's germline CDR1 is LNHDA and CDR2 SQIVND (reference sequence). For the CDR3, the DNA is TGTGCCAGTAGTATTCTCTCTGGAAACACCATATATTTT. This codes for CASSILSGNTIYF. The whole variable domain, remainder taken from reference TRBV19 and TRBJ1-3, is DGGITQSPKYLFRKEGQNVTLSCEQNLNHDAMYWYRQDPGQGLRLIYYSQIVNDFQKGDIAEGYSVSREKKESFPLTVTSAQKNPTAFYLCASSILSGNTIYFGEGSWLTVV.

The V gene is TRBV9, the J gene TRBJ1-1; no clear D gene. Germline V gene lookup returns CDR1 SGDLS and CDR2 YYNGEE. Between the trimmed V and J ends, which lost 0 bases and 4 bases, there was a span of 10 bases. The CDR3 is 14 amino acids. The CDR3 protein is CASSVGPPGTEAFF. CDR3 in DNA: TGTGCCAGCAGCGTAGGCCCACCGGGCACTGAAGCTTTCTTT.

This sequence joins TRBV9 and TRBJ1-4; possible D gene TRBD1, 5 bases. The length of the CDR3 is 14 residues. The V gene's germline CDR1 is SGDLS and CDR2 YYNGEE. The ends were cut back, 3 bases at V and 4 bases at J, with 10 bases in the middle. CDR3 sequence (DNA): TGTGCCAGCAGCGCCGACAGCCGTAATGAAAAACTGTTTTTT. It encodes CASSADSRNEKLFF. Combining the CDR3 with reference TRBV9 and TRBJ1-4 gives the whole variable domain DSGVTQTPKHLITATGQRVTLRCSPRSGDLSVYWYQQSLDQGLQFLIQYYNGEERAKGNILERFSAQQFPDLHSELNLSSLELGDSALYFCASSADSRNEKLFFGSGTQLSVL.

This chain links TRBV10-3 with TRBJ2-7; the D is unclear. Germline CDR1 ENHRY, CDR2 SYGVKD. The V end was cut by 2 bases, the J end by 6 bases, with 8 bases between. This CDR3 is built from 12 residues. The CDR3 nucleotides are TGTGCCATCAGTGAGATAGATATCGAGCAGTACTTC. Translated, it gives CAISEIDIEQYF.

This clone was detected only once. The chain has TRBV29-1 and TRBJ2-3, with D possibly matching TRBD1 (7 bases). The CDR3 spans 15 residues. Deletions cut 2 bases from V and 5 bases from J, with 17 bases between. CDR1 and CDR2 (germline): SQVTM, ANQGSEA. CDR3 loop: CSVEPGAGGRDTQYF. The CDR3 region has the DNA TGCAGCGTTGAACCGGGGGCAGGGGGGCGAGATACGCAGTATTTT.

This clone came up once. The chain links TRBV7-9 to TRBJ2-1, with TRBD1 matching over 9 bases. Looked up from germline, CDR1 is SEHNR and CDR2 is FQNEAQ (reference sequence). Trimming cost V 5 bases and J 5 bases; bases outside gene matches: 7. This CDR3 contains 15 residues. CDR3 nucleotides: TGTGCCAGCAGCCCGGACAGGGGACGGGACAATGAGCAGTTCTTC. Encoded protein: CASSPDRGRDNEQFF.

The chain combines TRBV7-6 with TRBJ2-7; D gene unclear. Germline CDR1 SGHVS, CDR2 FNYEAQ. The CDR3 length is 14 residues. With 3 bases removed from V and 7 bases from J, the gap between germline ends came to 16 bases. The CDR3 sequence: CASSLADRRSEQYF. CDR3 sequence (DNA): TGTGCCAGCAGCTTGGCTGATCGACGCTCGGAGCAGTACTTC.

This chain joins TRBV4-2 and TRBJ1-2, with D possibly matching TRBD1 (6 bases). Trimming pared 1 base from V and 2 bases from J, leaving 23 bases between. Germline CDR1 and CDR2: LGHNA and YNFKEQ. The CDR3 consists of 19 residues. Here the CDR3 reads CASSQGGLADRSSNYGYTF. The CDR3 DNA reads TGTGCCAGCAGCCAAGGGGGATTGGCCGACAGGAGCTCCAACTATGGCTACACCTTC.

The chain is built from TRBV12-5 and TRBJ2-3; 9 positions match TRBD1. The CDR3 spans 16 residues. V shed 5 bases and J 1 base; nucleotides not matched to a gene: 7. The germline gives CDR1 LGHNT, CDR2 FRNRAP. The CDR3, as DNA: TGTGCTAGTGGTGGGGACAGGGTCATTTGCACAGATACGCAGTATTTT. Amino acid sequence: CASGGDRVICTDTQYF.

This clone was recorded only once. V is TRBV7-9 and J is TRBJ1-3; the D is unclear. Trimming took off 4 bases at V and 0 bases at J, with 4 bases between the two ends. Germline CDR1 is SEHNR and CDR2 is FQNEAQ (reference sequence). CDR3 length: 13 amino acids. CDR3 amino acids: CASSWGSGNTIYF. Written as DNA, the CDR3 is TGTGCCAGCAGCTGGGGCTCTGGAAACACCATATATTTT.

J is TRBJ2-7 and V is TRBV5-6; 8 bases fit TRBD2. The length of the CDR3 is 15 residues. With 4 bases clipped from V and 6 bases from J, the junction kept 12 bases outside the gene matches. Germline CDR1 reads SGHDT; CDR2 reads YYEEEE. The CDR3 coding sequence is TGTGCCAGCAGCCAACCTGTACGGGGGGGTAGCGAGCAGTACTTC. Translated: CASSQPVRGGSEQYF.